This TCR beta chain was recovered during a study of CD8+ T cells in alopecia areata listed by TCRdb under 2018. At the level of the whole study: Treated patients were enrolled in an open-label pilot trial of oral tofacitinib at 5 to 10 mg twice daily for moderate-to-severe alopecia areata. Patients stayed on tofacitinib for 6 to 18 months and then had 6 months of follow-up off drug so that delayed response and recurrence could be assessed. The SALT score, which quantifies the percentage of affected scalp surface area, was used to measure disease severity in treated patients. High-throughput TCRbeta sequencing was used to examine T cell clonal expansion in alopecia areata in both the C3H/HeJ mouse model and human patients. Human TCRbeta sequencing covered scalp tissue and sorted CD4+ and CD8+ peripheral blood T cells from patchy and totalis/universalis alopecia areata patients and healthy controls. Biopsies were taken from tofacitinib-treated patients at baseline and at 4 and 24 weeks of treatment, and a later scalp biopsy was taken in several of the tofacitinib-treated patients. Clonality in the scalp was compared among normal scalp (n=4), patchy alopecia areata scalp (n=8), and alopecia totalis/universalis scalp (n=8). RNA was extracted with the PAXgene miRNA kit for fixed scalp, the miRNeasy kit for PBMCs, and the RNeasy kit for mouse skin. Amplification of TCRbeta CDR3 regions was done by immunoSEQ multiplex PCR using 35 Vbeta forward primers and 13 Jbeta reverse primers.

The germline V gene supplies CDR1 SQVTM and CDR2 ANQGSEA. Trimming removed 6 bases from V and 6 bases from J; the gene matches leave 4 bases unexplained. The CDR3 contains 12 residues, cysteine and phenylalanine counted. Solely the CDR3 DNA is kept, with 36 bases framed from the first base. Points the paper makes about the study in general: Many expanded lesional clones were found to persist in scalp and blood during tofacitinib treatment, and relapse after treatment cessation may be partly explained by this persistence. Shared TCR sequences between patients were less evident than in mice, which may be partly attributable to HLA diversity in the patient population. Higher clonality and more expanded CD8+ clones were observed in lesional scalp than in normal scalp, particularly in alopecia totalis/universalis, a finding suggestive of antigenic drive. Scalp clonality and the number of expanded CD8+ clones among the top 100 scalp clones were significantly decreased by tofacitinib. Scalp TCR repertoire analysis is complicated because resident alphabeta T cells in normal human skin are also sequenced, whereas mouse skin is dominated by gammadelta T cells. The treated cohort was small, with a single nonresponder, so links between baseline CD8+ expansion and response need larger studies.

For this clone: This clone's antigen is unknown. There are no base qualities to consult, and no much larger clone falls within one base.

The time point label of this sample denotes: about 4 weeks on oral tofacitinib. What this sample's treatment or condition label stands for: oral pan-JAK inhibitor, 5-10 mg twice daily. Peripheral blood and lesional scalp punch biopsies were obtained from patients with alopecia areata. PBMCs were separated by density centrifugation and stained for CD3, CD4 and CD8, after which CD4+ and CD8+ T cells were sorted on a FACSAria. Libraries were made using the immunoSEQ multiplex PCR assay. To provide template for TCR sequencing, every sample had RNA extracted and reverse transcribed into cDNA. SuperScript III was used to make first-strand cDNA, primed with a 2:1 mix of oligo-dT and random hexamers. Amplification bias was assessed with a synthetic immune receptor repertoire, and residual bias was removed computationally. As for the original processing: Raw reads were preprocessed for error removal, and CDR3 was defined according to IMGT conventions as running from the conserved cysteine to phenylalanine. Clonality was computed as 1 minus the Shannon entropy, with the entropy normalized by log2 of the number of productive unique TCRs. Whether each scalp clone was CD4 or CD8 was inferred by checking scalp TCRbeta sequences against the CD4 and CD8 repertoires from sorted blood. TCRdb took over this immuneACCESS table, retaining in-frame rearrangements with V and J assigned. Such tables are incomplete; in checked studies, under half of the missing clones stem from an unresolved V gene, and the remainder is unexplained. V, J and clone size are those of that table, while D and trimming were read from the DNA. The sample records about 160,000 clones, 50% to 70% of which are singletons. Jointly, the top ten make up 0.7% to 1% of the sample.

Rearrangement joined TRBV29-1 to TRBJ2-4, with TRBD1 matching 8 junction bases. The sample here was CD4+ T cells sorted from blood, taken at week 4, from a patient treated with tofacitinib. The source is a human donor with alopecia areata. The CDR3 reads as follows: CSVRQGSNIQYF. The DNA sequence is TGCAGCGTGCGACAGGGGTCAAACATTCAGTACTTC.